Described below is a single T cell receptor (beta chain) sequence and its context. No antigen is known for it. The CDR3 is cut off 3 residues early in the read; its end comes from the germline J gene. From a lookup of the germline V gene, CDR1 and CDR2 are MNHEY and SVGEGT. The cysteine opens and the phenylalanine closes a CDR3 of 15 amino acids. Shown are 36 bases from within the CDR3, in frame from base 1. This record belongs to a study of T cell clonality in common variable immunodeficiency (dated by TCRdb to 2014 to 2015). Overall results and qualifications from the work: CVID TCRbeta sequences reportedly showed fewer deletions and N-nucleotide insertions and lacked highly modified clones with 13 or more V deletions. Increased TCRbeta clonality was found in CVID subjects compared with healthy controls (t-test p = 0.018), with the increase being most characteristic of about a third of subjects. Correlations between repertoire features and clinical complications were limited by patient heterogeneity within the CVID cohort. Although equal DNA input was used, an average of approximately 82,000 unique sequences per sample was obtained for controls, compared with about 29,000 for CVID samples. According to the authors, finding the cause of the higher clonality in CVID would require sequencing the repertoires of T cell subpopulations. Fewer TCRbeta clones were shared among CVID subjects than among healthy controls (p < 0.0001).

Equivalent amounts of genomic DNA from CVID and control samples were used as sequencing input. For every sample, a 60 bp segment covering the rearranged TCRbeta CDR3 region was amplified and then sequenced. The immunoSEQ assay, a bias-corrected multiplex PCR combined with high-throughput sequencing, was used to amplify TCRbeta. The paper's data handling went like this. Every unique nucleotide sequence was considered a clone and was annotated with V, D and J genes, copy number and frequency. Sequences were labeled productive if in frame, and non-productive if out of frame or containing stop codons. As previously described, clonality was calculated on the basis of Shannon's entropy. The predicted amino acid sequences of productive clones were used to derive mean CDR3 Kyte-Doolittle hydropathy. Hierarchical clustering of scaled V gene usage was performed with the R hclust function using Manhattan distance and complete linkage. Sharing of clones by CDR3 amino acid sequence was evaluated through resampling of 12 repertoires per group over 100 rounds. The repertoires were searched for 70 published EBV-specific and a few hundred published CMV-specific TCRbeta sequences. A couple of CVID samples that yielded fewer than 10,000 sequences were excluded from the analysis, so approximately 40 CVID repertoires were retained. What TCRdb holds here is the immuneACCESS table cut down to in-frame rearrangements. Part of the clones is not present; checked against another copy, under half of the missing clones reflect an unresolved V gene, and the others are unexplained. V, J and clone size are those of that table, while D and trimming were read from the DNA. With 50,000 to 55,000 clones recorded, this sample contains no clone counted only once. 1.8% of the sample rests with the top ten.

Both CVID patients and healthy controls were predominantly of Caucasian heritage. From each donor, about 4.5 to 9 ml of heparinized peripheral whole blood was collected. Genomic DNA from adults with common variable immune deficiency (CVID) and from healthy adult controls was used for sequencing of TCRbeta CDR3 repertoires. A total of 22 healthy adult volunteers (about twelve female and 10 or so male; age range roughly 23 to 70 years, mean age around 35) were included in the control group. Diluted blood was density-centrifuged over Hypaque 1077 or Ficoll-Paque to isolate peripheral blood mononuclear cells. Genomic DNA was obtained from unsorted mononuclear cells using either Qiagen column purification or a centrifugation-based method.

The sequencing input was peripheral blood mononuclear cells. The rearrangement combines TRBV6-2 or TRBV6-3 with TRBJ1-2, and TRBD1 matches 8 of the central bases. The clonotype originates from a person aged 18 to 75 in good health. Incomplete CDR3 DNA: TGTGCCAGCGGGGCTCCCAACAGGGGGGTCTACGAC. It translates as CASGAPNRGVYD. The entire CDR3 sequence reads CASGAPNRGVYDYTF.